This is a list of T cell receptor beta chains from one sample in a study of molecular identifiers for immune sequencing clone quantification. TCRdb reanalysed the PCR reads using MiXCR and keeps one entry per CDR3 protein. This sample yields nearly 650,000 distinct CDR3 sequences, of which 25% are seen a single time; about 0.81% belongs to the top ten. The specimen sequenced was naive CD8+ T cells from blood, with Jurkat cell RNA spiked in. These receptor sequences come from a human donor in good health. Some libraries in this study had Jurkat cell RNA spiked in. CDR3s leave out the opening cysteine and the closing phenylalanine or tryptophan. A D gene is named only where the DNA matches it firmly.

>TRBJ1-4|TRBV11-2|NA
ASSPLRSGVDEKLF
>TRBJ2-3|TRBV12-3/TRBV12-4|TRBD1
ASSPWDRGTDTQY
>TRBJ2-5|TRBV4-3|NA
ASSQEGNSGETQY
>TRBJ2-2|TRBV2|TRBD2
ASSGGLAYTGELF
>TRBJ1-1|TRBV13|TRBD1
ASSFWGGQGNTEAF
>TRBJ2-1|TRBV6-2/TRBV6-3|TRBD2
ASSWPSGMIDEQF
>TRBJ2-3|TRBV9|NA
ASSYSDPTDTQY
>TRBJ2-5|TRBV5-6|TRBD2
ASSLLAGESIETQY
>TRBJ1-1|TRBV7-9|TRBD1
ASSQGQITEAF
>TRBJ2-2|TRBV5-1|NA
ASSLRIRPTNTGELF
>TRBJ1-2|TRBV14|NA
ASSQGRGGNYGYT
>TRBJ2-3|TRBV12-3/TRBV12-4|TRBD2
ASSWAFLAGVSTDTQY
>TRBJ1-3|TRBV14|NA
ASSQGTGNTIY